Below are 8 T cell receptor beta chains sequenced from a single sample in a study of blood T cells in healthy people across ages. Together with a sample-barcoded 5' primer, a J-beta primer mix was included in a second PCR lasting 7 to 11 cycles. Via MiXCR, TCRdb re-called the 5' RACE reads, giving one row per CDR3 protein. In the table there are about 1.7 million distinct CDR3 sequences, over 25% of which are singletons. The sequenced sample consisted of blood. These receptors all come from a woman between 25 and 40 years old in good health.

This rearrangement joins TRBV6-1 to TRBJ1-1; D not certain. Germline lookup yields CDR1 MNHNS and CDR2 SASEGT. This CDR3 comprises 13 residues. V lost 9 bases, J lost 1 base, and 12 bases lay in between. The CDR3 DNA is TGTGCCAGTAGACCTACTGGGAACACTGAAGCTTTCTTT. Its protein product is CASRPTGNTEAFF.

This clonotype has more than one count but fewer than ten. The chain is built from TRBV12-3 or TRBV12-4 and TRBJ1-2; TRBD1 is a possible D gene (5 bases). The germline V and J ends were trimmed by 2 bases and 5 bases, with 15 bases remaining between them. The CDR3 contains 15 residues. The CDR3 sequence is CASSLNTPGDYGYTF. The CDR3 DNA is TGTGCCAGCAGTTTAAACACCCCGGGGGATTATGGCTACACCTTC.

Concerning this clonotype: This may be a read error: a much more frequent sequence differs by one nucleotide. The CDR3 reads CASRASGGALQYF. CDR3 DNA sequence: TGCGCCAGCAGGGCCAGCGGGGGGGCGTTACAGTACTTC. This chain joins TRBV10-2 and TRBJ2-4, with 10 positions matching TRBD2. Per germline, CDR1 WSHSY and CDR2 SAAADI. This CDR3 contains 13 residues. Trimming cost V 6 bases and J 13 bases; bases outside gene matches: 9.

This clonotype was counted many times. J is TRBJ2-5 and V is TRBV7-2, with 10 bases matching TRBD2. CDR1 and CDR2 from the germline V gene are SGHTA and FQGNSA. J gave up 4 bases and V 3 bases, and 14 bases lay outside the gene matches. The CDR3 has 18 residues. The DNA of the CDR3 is TGTGCCAGCAGCTTCCACTCAACCCTAGCGGGAGTAAGAGAGACCCAGTACTTC. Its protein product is CASSFHSTLAGVRETQYF.

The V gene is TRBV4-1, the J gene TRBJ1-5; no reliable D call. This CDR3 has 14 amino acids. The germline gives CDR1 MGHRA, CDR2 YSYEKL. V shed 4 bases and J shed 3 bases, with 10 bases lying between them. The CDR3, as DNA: TGCGCCAGCAGCCCAGAAGGGCTCAATCAGCCCCAGCATTTT. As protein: CASSPEGLNQPQHF.

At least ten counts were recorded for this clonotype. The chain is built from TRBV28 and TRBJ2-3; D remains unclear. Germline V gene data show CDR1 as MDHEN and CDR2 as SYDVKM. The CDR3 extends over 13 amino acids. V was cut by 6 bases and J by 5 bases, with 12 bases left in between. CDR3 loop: CASRDPAGDTQYF. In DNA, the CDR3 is TGTGCCAGCAGGGACCCCGCTGGAGATACGCAGTATTTT.

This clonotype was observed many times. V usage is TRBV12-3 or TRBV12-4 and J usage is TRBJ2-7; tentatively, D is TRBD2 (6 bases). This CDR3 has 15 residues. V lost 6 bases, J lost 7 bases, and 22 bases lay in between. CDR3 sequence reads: CASSPGAGPAKEQYF. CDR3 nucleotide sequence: TGTGCCAGCAGCCCCGGGGCGGGGCCCGCCAAAGAGCAGTACTTC.

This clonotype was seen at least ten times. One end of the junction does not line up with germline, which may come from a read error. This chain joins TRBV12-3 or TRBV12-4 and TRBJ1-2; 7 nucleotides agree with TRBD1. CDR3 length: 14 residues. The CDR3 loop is CASSLTGSNYGYTF. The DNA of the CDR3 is TGCGCCAGCAGCTTGACAGGGTCTAACTATGGCTACACCTTC.